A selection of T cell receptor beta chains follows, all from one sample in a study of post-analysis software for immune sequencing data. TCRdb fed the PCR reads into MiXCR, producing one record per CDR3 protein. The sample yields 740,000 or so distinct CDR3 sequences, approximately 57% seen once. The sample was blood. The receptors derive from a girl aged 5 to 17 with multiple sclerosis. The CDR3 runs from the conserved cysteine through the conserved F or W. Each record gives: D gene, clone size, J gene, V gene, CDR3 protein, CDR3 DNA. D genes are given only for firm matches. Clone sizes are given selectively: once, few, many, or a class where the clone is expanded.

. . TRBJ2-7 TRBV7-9 CASSLASKGTKAYEQYF TGTGCCAGCAGCTTAGCGTCCAAGGGGACGAAAGCCTACGAGCAGTACTTC
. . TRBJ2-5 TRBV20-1 CSATKRGESRETQYF TGCAGTGCTACCAAGAGAGGGGAGTCCCGGGAGACCCAGTACTTC
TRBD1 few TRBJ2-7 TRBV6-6 CASSGTGDHYEQYF TGTGCCAGCAGCGGGACAGGGGACCACTACGAGCAGTACTTC
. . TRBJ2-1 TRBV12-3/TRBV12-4 CASSFRVTETQFF TGTGCCAGCAGTTTTAGAGTGACGGAGACCCAGTTCTTC
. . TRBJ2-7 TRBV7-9 CASSRPGSLHEQYF TGTGCCAGCAGCCGGCCGGGATCACTCCACGAGCAGTACTTC
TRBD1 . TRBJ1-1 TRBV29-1 CSVEGWTGVMNTEAFF TGCAGCGTTGAAGGGTGGACAGGGGTCATGAACACTGAAGCTTTCTTT
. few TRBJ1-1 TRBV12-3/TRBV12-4 CASSFPGRVGAFF TGTGCCAGCAGTTTTCCAGGCAGGGTCGGGGCTTTCTTT
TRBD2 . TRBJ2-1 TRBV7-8 CASSRGAGVGNEQFF TGTGCCAGCAGCCGAGGGGCGGGGGTGGGGAATGAGCAGTTCTTC
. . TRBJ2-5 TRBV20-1 CSAREPHAETQYF TGCAGTGCTAGAGAACCCCACGCAGAGACCCAGTACTTC
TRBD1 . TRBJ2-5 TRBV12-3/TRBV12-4 CASTHRGKQETQYF TGTGCCAGCACCCACAGGGGAAAACAAGAGACCCAGTACTTC
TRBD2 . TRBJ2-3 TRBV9 CASSPGLAGGIGYF TGTGCCAGCAGCCCGGGACTAGCGGGAGGGATTGGGTATTTT
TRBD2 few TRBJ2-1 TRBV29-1 CSALAGFPYNEQFF TGCAGCGCACTAGCGGGATTCCCCTACAATGAGCAGTTCTTC
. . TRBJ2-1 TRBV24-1 CATSGQGGGSSYNEQFF TGTGCCACCAGTGGGCAGGGGGGAGGTAGCTCCTACAATGAGCAGTTCTTC
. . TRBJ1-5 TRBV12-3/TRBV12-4 CASSLGQVNQPQHF TGTGCCAGCAGTTTGGGTCAGGTCAATCAGCCCCAGCATTTT
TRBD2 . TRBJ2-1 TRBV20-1 CSARVGLAFNEQFF TGCAGTGCTAGAGTGGGACTAGCTTTTAATGAGCAGTTCTTC
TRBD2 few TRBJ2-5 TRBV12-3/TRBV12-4 CASSQPLAGQETQYF TGTGCCAGCAGCCAGCCTCTAGCGGGACAAGAGACCCAGTACTTC
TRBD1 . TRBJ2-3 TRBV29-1 CSVGTGRTDTQYF TGCAGCGTTGGGACAGGGCGCACAGATACGCAGTATTTT
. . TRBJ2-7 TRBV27 CASSLRLSHGWYF TGTGCCAGCAGTTTAAGACTATCCCACGGATGGTACTTC
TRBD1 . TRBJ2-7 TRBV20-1 CSASRGQAPLSYERYF TGCAGTGCTAGTCGGGGACAGGCGCCCCTATCCTACGAGCGGTACTTC
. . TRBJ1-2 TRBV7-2 CASSPSGRVVTF TGTGCCAGCAGTCCCAGTGGGCGGGTAGTCACCTTC
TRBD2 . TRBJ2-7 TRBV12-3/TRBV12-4 CASSLWGGTDSYEQYF TGTGCCAGCAGTTTATGGGGGGGGACCGACTCCTACGAGCAGTACTTC
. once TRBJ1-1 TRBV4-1 CASSQELGVQTEAFF TGCGCCAGCAGCCAAGAACTCGGGGTACAGACTGAAGCTTTCTTT
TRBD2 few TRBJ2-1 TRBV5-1 CASSPSGRASNEQFF TGCGCCAGCAGTCCGAGCGGGAGGGCCTCTAATGAGCAGTTCTTC
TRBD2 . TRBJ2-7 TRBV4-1 CASSQHQAGTSANEQYF TGCGCCAGCAGCCAGCACCAGGCCGGGACTAGCGCAAACGAGCAGTACTTC
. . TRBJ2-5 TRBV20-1 CSAGRGLGKGETQYF TGCAGTGCCGGACGGGGGTTGGGGAAAGGAGAGACCCAGTACTTC
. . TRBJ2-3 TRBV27 CASSQRLTDTQYF TGTGCCAGCAGCCAACGGCTCACAGATACGCAGTATTTT
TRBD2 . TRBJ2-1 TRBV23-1 CASSHLLAGGPVNEQFF TGCGCCAGCAGTCACCTTCTGGCGGGAGGGCCTGTAAATGAGCAGTTCTTC
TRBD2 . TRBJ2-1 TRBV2 CASNREGILNEQFF TGTGCCAGCAATCGGGAGGGTATTCTCAATGAGCAGTTCTTC
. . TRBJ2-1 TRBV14 CASSQDIEQFF TGTGCCAGCAGCCAAGATATTGAGCAGTTCTTC
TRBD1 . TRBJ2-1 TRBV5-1 CASSVGPGQFNEQFF TGCGCCAGCAGCGTAGGGCCGGGACAGTTCAATGAGCAGTTCTTC
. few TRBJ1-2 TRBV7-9 CASSQDSDANYGYTF TGTGCCAGCAGCCAGGACAGCGATGCTAACTATGGCTACACCTTC
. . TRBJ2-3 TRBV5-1 CASSLDRAGTDTQYF TGCGCCAGCAGCTTGGACAGGGCGGGCACAGATACGCAGTATTTT
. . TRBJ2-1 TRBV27 CASSWLGGRSSYNEQFF TGTGCCAGCAGTTGGCTCGGTGGCAGGAGCTCCTACAATGAGCAGTTCTTC
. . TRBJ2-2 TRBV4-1 CASSHGRANTGELFF TGCGCCAGCAGCCATGGAAGAGCGAACACCGGGGAGCTGTTTTTT
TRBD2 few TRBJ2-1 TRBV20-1 CSARSLAGGRVNEQFF TGCAGTGCTAGATCCCTAGCGGGAGGTCGGGTCAATGAGCAGTTCTTC
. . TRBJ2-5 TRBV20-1 CSAPGHAETQYF TGCAGTGCCCCGGGACACGCAGAGACCCAGTACTTC
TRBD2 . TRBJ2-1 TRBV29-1 CSVESGSGSYNEQFF TGCAGCGTTGAATCAGGTAGCGGGAGCTACAATGAGCAGTTCTTC
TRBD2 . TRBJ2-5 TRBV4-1 CASSQGLAGGPQETQYF TGCGCCAGCAGCCAAGGGCTAGCGGGAGGGCCTCAAGAGACCCAGTACTTC
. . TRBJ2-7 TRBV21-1 CASSKGKIYYEQYF TGTGCCAGCAGCAAAGGGAAGATCTACTACGAGCAGTACTTC
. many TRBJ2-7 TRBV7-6 CASNTADRAAYEQYF TGTGCCAGCAACACTGCGGACCGCGCGGCCTACGAGCAGTACTTC
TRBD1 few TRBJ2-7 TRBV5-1 CASSLVWDRGHEQYF TGCGCCAGCAGCTTGGTCTGGGACAGGGGGCACGAGCAGTACTTC
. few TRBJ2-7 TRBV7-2 CASSLDHGSVDEQYF TGTGCCAGCAGCTTAGATCACGGGAGCGTCGACGAGCAGTACTTC
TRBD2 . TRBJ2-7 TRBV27 CASSSTGTSGSDEQYF TGTGCCAGCAGCTCTACCGGGACTAGCGGGAGTGACGAGCAGTACTTC
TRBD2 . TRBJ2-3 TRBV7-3 CASSYQAGRTDTQYF TGTGCCAGCAGCTACCAAGCGGGACGCACAGATACGCAGTATTTT
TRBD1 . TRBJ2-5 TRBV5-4 CASSLGTGYQETQYF TGTGCCAGCAGCCTGGGGACAGGGTACCAAGAGACCCAGTACTTC
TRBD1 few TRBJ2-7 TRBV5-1 CASSSGDRLFYEQYF TGCGCCAGCAGTTCCGGGGACAGACTATTCTACGAGCAGTACTTC
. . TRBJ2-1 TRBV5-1 CASSFILGGDRNEQFF TGCGCCAGCAGCTTCATCCTAGGGGGAGATAGAAATGAGCAGTTCTTC
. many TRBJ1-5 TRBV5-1 CASSLAPNQPQHF TGCGCCAGCAGCTTGGCCCCAAATCAGCCCCAGCATTTT
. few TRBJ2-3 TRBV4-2 CASSQDPAWTDTQYF TGTGCCAGCAGCCAAGATCCAGCATGGACTGATACGCAGTATTTT
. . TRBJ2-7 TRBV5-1 CASSTTGVSYEQYF TGCGCCAGCAGCACCACCGGGGTCTCCTACGAGCAGTACTTC
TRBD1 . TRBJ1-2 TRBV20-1 CSARGDLDRGGNYGYTF TGCAGTGCTAGAGGGGACCTCGACAGGGGAGGAAACTATGGCTACACCTTC
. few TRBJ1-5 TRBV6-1 CASRLIWRDSNQPQHF TGTGCCAGCAGACTAATCTGGCGGGACAGCAATCAGCCCCAGCATTTT
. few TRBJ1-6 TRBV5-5 CASSLGQLGALHF TGTGCCAGCAGCTTGGGACAGCTAGGGGCCCTCCACTTT
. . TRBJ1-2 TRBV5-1 CASSLVQGDGYTF TGCGCCAGCAGCTTGGTCCAGGGCGATGGCTACACCTTC
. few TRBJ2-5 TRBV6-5 CASSYRQKHSGRGTQYF TGTGCCAGCAGTTACCGACAGAAACACAGCGGGCGGGGGACCCAGTACTTC